This entry describes one T cell receptor (beta chain). This specimen belongs to a study of blood T cell repertoires in COVID-19. In the study overall: The samples span acute and convalescent COVID-19 from the United States, Italy and Spain. T cells, B-cell-depleted T cells, or PBMCs supplied cDNA or gDNA.

In the source study's methods: Reference gene primers were amplified, and this amplification served to estimate nucleated cell counts. Sequencing was performed with immunoSEQ multiplex PCR; in TCRdb, only in-frame clones are kept and a portion is missing. D and trimming were read from the DNA, whereas the V and J calls and clone size are those reported in that table. The sample comprises over 95,000 clones, approximately 90% of which are singletons, and about 19% rests with the top ten. The germline CDR1 and CDR2 sequences are SNHLY and FYNNEI. Trimming removed 7 bases from V and 7 bases from J, with 13 bases in between. This CDR3 has 13 residues.

The receptor comes from a human donor with acute or convalescent COVID-19. The donor label of this sample is uncertain. The specimen sequenced was peripheral blood. V usage is TRBV2 and J usage is TRBJ2-2; D is unclear. CDR3 sequence: CASIKQSRGELFF. CDR3 nucleotides: TGTGCCAGCATCAAACAGTCGCGCGGGGAGCTGTTTTTT.